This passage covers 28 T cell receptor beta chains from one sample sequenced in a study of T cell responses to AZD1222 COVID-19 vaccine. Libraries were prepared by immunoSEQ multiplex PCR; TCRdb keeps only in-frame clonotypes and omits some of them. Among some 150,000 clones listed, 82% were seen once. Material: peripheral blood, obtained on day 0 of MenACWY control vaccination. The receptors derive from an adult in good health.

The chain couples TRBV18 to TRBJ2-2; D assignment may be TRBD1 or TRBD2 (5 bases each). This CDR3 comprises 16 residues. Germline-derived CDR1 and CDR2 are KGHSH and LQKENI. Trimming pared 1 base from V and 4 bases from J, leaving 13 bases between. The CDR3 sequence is CASSPLPGAITGELFF. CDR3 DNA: TGTGCCAGCTCACCACTCCCCGGGGCAATCACCGGGGAGCTGTTTTTT.

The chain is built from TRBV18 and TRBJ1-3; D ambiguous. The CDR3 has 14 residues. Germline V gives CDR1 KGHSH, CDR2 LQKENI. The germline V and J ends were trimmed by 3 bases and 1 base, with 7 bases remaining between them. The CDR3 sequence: CASSPNESGNTIYF. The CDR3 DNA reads TGTGCCAGCTCACCGAACGAGTCTGGAAACACCATATATTTT. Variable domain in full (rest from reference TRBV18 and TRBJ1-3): NAGVMQNPRHLVRRRGQEARLRCSPMKGHSHVYWYRQLPEEGLKFMVYLQKENIIDESGMPKERFSAEFPKEGPSILRIQQVVRGDSAAYFCASSPNESGNTIYFGEGSWLTVV.

The CDR3 is CASSLSGVGQYV. In DNA, the CDR3 is TGTGCCAGCAGTCTTAGCGGGGTCGGGCAGTACGTC. J is TRBJ2-7 and V is TRBV6-5; 8 positions agree with TRBD2. Germline V gene sequence: CDR1 MNHEY, CDR2 SVGAGI. The CDR3 runs to 12 residues. Germline trimming cut 5 bases from V and 9 bases from J; bases unmatched to any gene: 6.

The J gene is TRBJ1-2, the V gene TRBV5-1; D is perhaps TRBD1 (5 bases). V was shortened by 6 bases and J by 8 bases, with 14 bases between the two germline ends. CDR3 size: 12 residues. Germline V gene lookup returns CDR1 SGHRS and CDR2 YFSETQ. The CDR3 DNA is TGCGCCAGCATGGGGGGGAAAGAGGGCTACACCTTC. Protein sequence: CASMGGKEGYTF.

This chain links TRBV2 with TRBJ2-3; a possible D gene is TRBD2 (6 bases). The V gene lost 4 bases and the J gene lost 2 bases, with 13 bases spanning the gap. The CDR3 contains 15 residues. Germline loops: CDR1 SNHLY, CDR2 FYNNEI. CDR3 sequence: CASSVAGSYTDTQYF. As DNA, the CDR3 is TGTGCCAGCAGTGTGGCGGGGTCCTACACAGATACGCAGTATTTT. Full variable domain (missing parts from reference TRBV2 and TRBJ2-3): EPEVTQTPSHQVTQMGQEVILRCVPISNHLYFYWYRQILGQKVEFLVSFYNNEISEKSEIFDDQFSVERPDGSNFTLKIRSTKLEDSAMYFCASSVAGSYTDTQYFGPGTRLTVL.

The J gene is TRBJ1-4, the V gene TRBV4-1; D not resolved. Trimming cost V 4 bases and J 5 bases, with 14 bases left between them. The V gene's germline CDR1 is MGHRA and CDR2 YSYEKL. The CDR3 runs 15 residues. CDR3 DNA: TGCGCCAGCAGCCCCGCTATGGCGGGCAATGAAAAACTGTTTTTT. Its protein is CASSPAMAGNEKLFF.

DNA of the CDR3: TGTGCCAGCAGCTTGCAAACTAGCGGGGGGAACCAAGAGACCCAGTACTTC. Protein product: CASSLQTSGGNQETQYF. This chain joins TRBV5-4 and TRBJ2-5; 12 nucleotides agree with TRBD2. Unmatched junction bases numbered 4, after V lost 1 base and J lost 0 bases. The CDR3 has 17 amino acids. Germline values: CDR1 SGHNT, CDR2 YYREEE (reference sequence).

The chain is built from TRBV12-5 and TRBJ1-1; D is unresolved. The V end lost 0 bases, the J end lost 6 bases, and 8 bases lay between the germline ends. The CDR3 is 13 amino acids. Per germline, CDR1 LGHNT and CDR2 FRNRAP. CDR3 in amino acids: CASGLVPSSEAFF. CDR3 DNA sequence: TGTGCTAGTGGTTTGGTACCCTCGTCTGAAGCTTTCTTT.

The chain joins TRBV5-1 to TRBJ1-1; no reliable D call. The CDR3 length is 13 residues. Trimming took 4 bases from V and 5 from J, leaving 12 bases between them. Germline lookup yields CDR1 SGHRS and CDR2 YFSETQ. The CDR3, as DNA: TGCGCCAGCAGCCCTTTCGGGTGGACTGAAGCTTTCTTT. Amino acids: CASSPFGWTEAFF.

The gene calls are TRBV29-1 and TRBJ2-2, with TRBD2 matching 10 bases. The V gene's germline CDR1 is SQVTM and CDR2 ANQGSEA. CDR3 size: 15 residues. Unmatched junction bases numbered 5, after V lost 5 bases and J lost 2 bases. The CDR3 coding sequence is TGCAGCGTTTCGGGACTAGCGAAAAACACCGGGGAGCTGTTTTTT. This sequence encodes CSVSGLAKNTGELFF.

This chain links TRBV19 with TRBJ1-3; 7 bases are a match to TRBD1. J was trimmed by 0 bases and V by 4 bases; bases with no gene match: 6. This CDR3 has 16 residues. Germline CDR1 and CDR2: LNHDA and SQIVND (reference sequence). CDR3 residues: CASSRRQGLSGNTIYF. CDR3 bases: TGTGCCAGTAGTAGAAGACAGGGCCTCTCTGGAAACACCATATATTTT.

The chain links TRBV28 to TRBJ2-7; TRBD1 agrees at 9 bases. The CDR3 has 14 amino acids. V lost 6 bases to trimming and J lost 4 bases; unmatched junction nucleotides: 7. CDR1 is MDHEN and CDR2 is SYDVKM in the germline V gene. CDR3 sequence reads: CASSPGQGSYEQYV. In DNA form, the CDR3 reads TGTGCCAGCAGCCCCGGACAGGGGTCTTACGAGCAGTACGTC.

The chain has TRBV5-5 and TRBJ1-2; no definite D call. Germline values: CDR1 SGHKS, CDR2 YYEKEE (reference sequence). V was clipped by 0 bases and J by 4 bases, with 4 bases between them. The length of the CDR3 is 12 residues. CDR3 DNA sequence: TGTGCCAGCAGCTTGGGCAGCTATGGCTACACCTTC. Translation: CASSLGSYGYTF.

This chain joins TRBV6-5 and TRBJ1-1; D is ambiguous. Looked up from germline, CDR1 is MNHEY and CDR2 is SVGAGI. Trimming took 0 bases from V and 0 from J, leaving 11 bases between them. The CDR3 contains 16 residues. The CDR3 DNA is TGTGCCAGCAGTTACTCCCTCCGGGTCCTGAACACTGAAGCTTTCTTT. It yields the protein CASSYSLRVLNTEAFF.

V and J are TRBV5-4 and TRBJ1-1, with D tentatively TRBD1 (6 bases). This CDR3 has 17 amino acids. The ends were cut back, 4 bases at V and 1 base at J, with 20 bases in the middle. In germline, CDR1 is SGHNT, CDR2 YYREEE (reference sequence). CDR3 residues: CASSPRGPGIKNTEAFF. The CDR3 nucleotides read TGTGCCAGCAGCCCCCGGGGGCCGGGGATCAAGAACACTGAAGCTTTCTTT.

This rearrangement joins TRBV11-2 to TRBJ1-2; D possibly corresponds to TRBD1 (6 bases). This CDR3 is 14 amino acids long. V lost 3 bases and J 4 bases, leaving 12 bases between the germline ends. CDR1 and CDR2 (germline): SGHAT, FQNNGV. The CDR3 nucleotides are TGTGCCAGCAGCTTGAAAACAGGGTCCTATGGCTACACCTTC. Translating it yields CASSLKTGSYGYTF.

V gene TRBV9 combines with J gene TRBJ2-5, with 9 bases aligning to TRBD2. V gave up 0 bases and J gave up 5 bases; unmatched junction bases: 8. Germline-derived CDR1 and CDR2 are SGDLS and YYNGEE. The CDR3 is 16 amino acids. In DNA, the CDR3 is TGTGCCAGCAGCGTAGCCGGCGGGGGGGCCCGTGAGACCCAGTACTTC. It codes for CASSVAGGGARETQYF.

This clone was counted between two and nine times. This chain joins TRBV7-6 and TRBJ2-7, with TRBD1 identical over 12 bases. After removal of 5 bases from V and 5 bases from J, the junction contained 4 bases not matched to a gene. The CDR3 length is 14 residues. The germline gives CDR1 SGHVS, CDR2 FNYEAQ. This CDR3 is CASSAGQGADEQYF. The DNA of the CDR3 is TGTGCCAGCAGCGCGGGACAGGGGGCTGACGAGCAGTACTTC.

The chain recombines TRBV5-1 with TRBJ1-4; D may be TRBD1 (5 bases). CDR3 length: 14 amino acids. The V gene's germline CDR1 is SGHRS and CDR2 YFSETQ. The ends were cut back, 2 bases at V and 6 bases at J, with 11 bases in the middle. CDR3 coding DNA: TGCGCCAGCAGCTTCCGGGGGTCTGATGAAAAACTGTTTTTT. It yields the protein CASSFRGSDEKLFF. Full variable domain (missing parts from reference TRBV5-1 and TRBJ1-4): KAGVTQTPRYLIKTRGQQVTLSCSPISGHRSVSWYQQTPGQGLQFLFEYFSETQRNKGNFPGRFSGRQFSNSRSEMNVSTLELGDSALYLCASSFRGSDEKLFFGSGTQLSVL.

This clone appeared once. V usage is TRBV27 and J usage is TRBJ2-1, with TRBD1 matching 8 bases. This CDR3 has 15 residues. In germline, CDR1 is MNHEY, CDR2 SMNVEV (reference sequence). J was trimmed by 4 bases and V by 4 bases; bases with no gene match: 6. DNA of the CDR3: TGTGCCAGCAGTTATCGGGACAGGAGGTACAATGAGCAGTTCTTC. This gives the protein CASSYRDRRYNEQFF.

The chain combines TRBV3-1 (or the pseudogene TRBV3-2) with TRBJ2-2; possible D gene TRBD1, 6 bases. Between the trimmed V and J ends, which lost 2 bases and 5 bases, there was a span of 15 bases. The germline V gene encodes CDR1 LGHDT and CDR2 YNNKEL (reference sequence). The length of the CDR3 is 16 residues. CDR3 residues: CASSQNDRLTTGELFF. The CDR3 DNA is TGTGCCAGCAGCCAAAATGACAGGTTAACGACCGGGGAGCTGTTTTTT.

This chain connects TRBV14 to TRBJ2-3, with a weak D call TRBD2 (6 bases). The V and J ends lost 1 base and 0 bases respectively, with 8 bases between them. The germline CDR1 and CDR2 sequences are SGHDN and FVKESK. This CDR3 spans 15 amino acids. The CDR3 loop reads CASSQGSGSTDTQYF. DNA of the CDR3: TGTGCCAGCAGCCAAGGTAGCGGCAGCACAGATACGCAGTATTTT.

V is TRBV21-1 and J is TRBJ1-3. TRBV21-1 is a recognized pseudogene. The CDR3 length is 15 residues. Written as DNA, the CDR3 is TGTGCCAGCAGCAAAGCACGGGGACCTGGAAACACCATATATTTT. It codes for CASSKARGPGNTIYF.

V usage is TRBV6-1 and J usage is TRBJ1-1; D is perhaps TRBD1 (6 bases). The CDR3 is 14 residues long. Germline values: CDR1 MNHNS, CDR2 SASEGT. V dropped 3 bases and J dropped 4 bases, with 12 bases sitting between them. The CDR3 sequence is CASSEEGVGTEAFF. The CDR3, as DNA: TGTGCCAGCAGTGAGGAGGGGGTGGGCACTGAAGCTTTCTTT.

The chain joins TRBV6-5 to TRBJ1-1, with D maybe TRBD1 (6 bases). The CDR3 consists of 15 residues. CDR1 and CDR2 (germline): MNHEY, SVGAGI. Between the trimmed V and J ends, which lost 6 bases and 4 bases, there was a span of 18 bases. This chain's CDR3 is CASSRERGAGTEAFF. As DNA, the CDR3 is TGTGCCAGCAGCCGGGAGAGGGGGGCAGGCACTGAAGCTTTCTTT.

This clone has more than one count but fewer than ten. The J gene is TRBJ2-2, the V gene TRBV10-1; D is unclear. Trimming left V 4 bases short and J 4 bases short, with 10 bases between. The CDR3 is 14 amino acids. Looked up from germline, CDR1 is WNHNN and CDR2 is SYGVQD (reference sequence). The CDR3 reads CASSGRRGTGELFF. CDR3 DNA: TGCGCCAGCAGTGGTCGGCGTGGCACCGGGGAGCTGTTTTTT.

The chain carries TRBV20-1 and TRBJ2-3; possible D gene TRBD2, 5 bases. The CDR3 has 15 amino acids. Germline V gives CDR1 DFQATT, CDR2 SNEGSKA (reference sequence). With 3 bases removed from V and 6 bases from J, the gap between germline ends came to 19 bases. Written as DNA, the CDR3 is TGCAGTGCTAGTTTAGGAGCGGCTCCCGCGGATACGCAGTATTTT. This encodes CSASLGAAPADTQYF.

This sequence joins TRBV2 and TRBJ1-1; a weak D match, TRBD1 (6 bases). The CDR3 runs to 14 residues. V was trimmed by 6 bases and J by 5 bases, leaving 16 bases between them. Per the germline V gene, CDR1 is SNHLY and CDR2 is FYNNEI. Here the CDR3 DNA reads TGTGCCAGCAGCAAAGGACAAGGGGGGACTGAAGCTTTCTTT. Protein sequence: CASSKGQGGTEAFF.